These 3 T cell receptor beta chains originate from one sample sequenced in a study of shared clonotypes between healthy human individuals. Some clones are missing from TCRdb's copy, which holds only in-frame ones; the method was immunoSEQ multiplex PCR. The profile shows about 500,000 clones, around 77% of them singletons. The sequenced material came from PBMCs. These receptor sequences come from a woman aged 40 to 50 in good health. Some clones in this sample may be carry-over from other donors' samples.

The chain combines TRBV18 with TRBJ2-3; D is perhaps TRBD2 (5 bases). Trimming took 2 bases from V and 4 from J, leaving 13 bases between them. CDR1 KGHSH and CDR2 LQKENI come from the germline V gene. The CDR3 is 15 residues long. The CDR3 nucleotides read TGTGCCAGCTCACCAGTAATGGGAGCGGCAGATACGCAGTATTTT. This translates into CASSPVMGAADTQYF.

The chain uses TRBV5-1 and TRBJ1-1; D is unclear. V lost 1 base to trimming and J lost 2 bases, with 9 bases between them. Germline CDR1 reads SGHRS; CDR2 reads YFSETQ. The CDR3 totals 14 residues. The CDR3 sequence: CASSLYSANTEAFF. The CDR3 DNA reads TGCGCCAGCAGCTTGTACTCGGCCAACACTGAAGCTTTCTTT.

This clone occurred a few times. The junction departs from germline at one end; a sequencing error may be responsible. The genes are TRBV2 and TRBJ2-2, with 9 nucleotides matching TRBD2. This CDR3 spans 14 amino acids. Germline-derived CDR1 and CDR2 are SNHLY and FYNNEI. The CDR3 loop is CASRVGLAIGGLFF. The CDR3 nucleotides are TGTGCCAGCAGGGTGGGACTAGCCATAGGGGGGCTGTTTTTT.